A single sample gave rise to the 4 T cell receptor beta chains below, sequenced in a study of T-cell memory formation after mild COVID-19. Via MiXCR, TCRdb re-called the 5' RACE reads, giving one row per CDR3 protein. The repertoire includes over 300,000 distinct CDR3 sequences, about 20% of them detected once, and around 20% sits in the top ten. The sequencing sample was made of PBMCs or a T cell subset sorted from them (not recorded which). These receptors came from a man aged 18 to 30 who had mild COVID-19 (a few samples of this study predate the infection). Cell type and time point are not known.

In nucleotides, the CDR3 is TGTGCCAGCAGGACTTGGGACAGCAAAAACACTGAAGCTTTCTTT. Translating it yields CASRTWDSKNTEAFF. This sequence joins TRBV12-3 or TRBV12-4 and TRBJ1-1; 7 nucleotides match TRBD1. The J segment lost 2 bases and the V segment lost 6 bases, leaving 9 bases of the junction unmatched. This CDR3 spans 15 amino acids.

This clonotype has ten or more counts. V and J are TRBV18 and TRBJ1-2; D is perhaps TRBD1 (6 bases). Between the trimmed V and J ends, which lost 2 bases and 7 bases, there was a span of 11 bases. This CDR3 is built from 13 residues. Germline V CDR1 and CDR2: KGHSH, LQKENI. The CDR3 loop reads CASSPGGAGGYTF. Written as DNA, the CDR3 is TGTGCCAGCTCACCAGGGGGGGCTGGTGGCTACACCTTC.

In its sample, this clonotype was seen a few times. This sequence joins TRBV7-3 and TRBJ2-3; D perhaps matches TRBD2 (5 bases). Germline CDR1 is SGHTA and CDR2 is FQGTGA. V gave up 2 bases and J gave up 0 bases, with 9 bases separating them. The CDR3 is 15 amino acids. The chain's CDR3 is CASSLDYSSTDTQYF. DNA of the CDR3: TGTGCCAGCAGCTTAGACTACTCTAGCACAGATACGCAGTATTTT.

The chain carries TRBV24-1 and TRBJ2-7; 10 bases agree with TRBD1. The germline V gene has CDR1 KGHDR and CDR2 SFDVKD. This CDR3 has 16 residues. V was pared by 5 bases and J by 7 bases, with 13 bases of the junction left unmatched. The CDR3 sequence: CATSAGPGQGLQEQYF. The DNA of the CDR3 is TGTGCCACCAGTGCCGGCCCGGGACAGGGGCTTCAGGAGCAGTACTTC.